This entry describes one T cell receptor beta chain. Its antigen is as yet unknown. The data are from a study of T cells in localized non-small cell lung cancer. Whole-study findings and limits: Longer overall survival associated with higher blood T cell density; shorter survival with higher adjacent-lung clonality. Paired adjacent lung recovered a median around 52 of the top 100 tumor clones. Sequencing covered just one tumor region, so heterogeneity cannot be ruled out. Highest T cell clonality was seen in uninvolved adjacent lung, surpassing that measured in tumor.

Germline V gives CDR1 SGHTA, CDR2 FQGNSA. V lost 2 bases to trimming and J lost 4 bases, with 12 bases between them. CDR3 length: 16 amino acids. The data were produced by immunoSEQ multiplex PCR, yet TCRdb's version contains in-frame clones alone and is incomplete. This table has about 78,000 clones, 84% appearing once. The chain joins TRBV7-2 to TRBJ2-6, with D perhaps TRBD1 (6 bases). The receptor was derived from a man aged 35-69 years with stage I lung adenocarcinoma. This material consisted of peripheral blood, taken before any cancer treatment. CDR3 in amino acids: CASSLNGQFGANVLTF. The CDR3 region has the DNA TGTGCCAGCAGCTTAAATGGACAGTTCGGGGCCAACGTCCTGACTTTC.